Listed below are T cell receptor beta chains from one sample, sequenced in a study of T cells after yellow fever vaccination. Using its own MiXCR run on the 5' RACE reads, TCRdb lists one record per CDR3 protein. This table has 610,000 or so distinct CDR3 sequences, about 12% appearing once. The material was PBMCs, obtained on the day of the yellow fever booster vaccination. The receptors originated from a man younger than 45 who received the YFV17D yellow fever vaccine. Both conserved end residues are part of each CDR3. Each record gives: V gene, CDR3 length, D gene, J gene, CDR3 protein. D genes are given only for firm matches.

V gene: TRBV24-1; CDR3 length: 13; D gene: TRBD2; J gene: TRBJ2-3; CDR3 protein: CATASGATDTQYF
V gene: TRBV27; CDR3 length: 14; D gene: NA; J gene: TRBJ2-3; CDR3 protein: CASSFNRLTDTQYF
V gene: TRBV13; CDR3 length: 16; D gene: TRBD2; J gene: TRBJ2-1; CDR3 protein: CASSPSGSGSYDEQFF
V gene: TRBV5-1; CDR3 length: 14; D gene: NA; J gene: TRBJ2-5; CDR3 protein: CASFPYRVRETQYF
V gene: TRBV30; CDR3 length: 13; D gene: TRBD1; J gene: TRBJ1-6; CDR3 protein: CACQTGVSSPLHF
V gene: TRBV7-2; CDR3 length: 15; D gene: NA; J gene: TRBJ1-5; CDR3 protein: CASSYTTASNQPQHF
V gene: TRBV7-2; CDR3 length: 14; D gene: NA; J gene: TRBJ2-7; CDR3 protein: CASSLLGRKVEQYF
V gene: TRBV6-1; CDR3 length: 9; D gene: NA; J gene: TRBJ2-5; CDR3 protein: CASSGTQYF
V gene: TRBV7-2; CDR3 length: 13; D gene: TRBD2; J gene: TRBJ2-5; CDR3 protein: CASSSSSGQTQYF
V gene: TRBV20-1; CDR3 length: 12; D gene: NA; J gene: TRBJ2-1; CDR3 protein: CSASQGRFEQFF
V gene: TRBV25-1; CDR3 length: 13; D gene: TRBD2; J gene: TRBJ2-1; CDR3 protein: CASSVGTKNEQFF
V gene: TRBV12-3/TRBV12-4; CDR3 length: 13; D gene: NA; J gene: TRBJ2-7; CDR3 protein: CASRGQKSYEQYF
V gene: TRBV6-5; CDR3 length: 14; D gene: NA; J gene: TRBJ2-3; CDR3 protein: CASSYSVSTDTQYF
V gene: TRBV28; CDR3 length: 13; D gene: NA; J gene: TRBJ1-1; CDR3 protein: CASKNTASPEAFF
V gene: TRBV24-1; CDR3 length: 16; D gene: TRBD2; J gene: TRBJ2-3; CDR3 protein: CATRGSRVLGTDTQYF
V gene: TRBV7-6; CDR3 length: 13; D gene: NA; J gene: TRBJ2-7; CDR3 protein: CASSFGGLYEQYF